These T cell receptor beta chains were read from a single sample in a study of blood T cell repertoires in COVID-19. The assay was immunoSEQ multiplex PCR, and TCRdb's table has in-frame clones only and misses some. This table has fewer than 400,000 clones, around 86% appearing once. Sequenced input: PBMCs or T cells enriched from blood (not recorded which). The receptors here all came from a man aged 60 to 69 who had recovered from COVID-19. CDR3s include the opening cysteine and the closing phenylalanine or tryptophan. The order of the fields is clone size, V gene, J gene, D gene, CDR3 protein, CDR3 DNA. A D gene is named only where the DNA matches it firmly. Rows give clone size only sometimes, using once, few, many, or a class for an expanded clone.

clone size: .; V gene: TRBV4-3; J gene: TRBJ1-2; D gene: .; CDR3 protein: CASSQSRNVGGYTF; CDR3 DNA: TGCGCCAGCAGCCAAAGCAGGAATGTAGGAGGCTACACCTTC
clone size: .; V gene: TRBV5-4; J gene: TRBJ2-4; D gene: TRBD2; CDR3 protein: CASSLGLAGGNLAKNIQYF; CDR3 DNA: TGTGCCAGCAGCTTAGGACTAGCGGGAGGTAACTTAGCCAAAAACATTCAGTACTTC
clone size: .; V gene: TRBV4-1; J gene: TRBJ2-7; D gene: TRBD1; CDR3 protein: CASSQGWTGISYEQYF; CDR3 DNA: TGCGCCAGCAGCCAAGGATGGACAGGGATTTCCTACGAGCAGTACTTC
clone size: .; V gene: TRBV10-3; J gene: TRBJ2-1; D gene: TRBD2; CDR3 protein: CAISGVAGNEQFF; CDR3 DNA: TGTGCCATCAGTGGGGTAGCGGGAAATGAGCAGTTCTTC
clone size: once; V gene: TRBV7-2; J gene: TRBJ2-7; D gene: .; CDR3 protein: CASSLVRGRGLSYEQYF; CDR3 DNA: TGTGCCAGCAGCTTAGTCCGGGGCAGGGGCCTATCCTACGAGCAGTACTTC
clone size: .; V gene: TRBV7-3; J gene: TRBJ2-7; D gene: TRBD1; CDR3 protein: CASSLSDRAYEQYF; CDR3 DNA: TGTGCCAGCAGCCTATCGGACAGGGCCTACGAGCAGTACTTC
clone size: .; V gene: TRBV28; J gene: TRBJ2-1; D gene: TRBD2; CDR3 protein: CASSLSSAGRYNEQFF; CDR3 DNA: TGTGCCAGCAGTTTATCTTCAGCGGGAAGGTACAATGAGCAGTTCTTC
clone size: .; V gene: TRBV18; J gene: TRBJ2-1; D gene: TRBD1; CDR3 protein: CASSPTKQGFSYNEQFF; CDR3 DNA: TGTGCCAGCTCACCAACGAAACAGGGGTTCAGCTACAATGAGCAGTTCTTC
clone size: .; V gene: TRBV27; J gene: TRBJ2-7; D gene: TRBD1; CDR3 protein: CASSSTRQGPSYEQYF; CDR3 DNA: TGTGCCAGCAGTTCGACAAGACAGGGCCCCAGCTACGAGCAGTACTTC
clone size: .; V gene: TRBV7-3; J gene: TRBJ2-5; D gene: TRBD2; CDR3 protein: CATSGTSGIIGLGETQYF; CDR3 DNA: TGTGCCACCTCTGGGACTAGCGGGATTATAGGATTAGGAGAGACCCAGTACTTC
clone size: .; V gene: TRBV11-2; J gene: TRBJ2-7; D gene: .; CDR3 protein: CASSLGGVTALYEQYF; CDR3 DNA: TGTGCCAGCAGCTTAGGGGGAGTTACGGCTTTGTACGAGCAGTACTTC
clone size: .; V gene: TRBV19; J gene: TRBJ2-5; D gene: TRBD1; CDR3 protein: CASSIGGQGAETQYF; CDR3 DNA: TGTGCCAGTAGTATAGGGGGACAGGGGGCCGAGACCCAGTACTTC
clone size: few; V gene: TRBV11-2; J gene: TRBJ2-7; D gene: TRBD1; CDR3 protein: CASSLVGDSRYEQYF; CDR3 DNA: TGTGCCAGCAGCTTAGTTGGGGACAGTAGATACGAGCAGTACTTC
clone size: .; V gene: TRBV18; J gene: TRBJ1-2; D gene: .; CDR3 protein: CASSPRSDTDGYTF; CDR3 DNA: TGTGCCAGCTCACCACGATCGGACACCGATGGCTACACCTTC
clone size: .; V gene: TRBV10-2; J gene: TRBJ1-5; D gene: TRBD1; CDR3 protein: CASCDDRGGNQPQHF; CDR3 DNA: TGCGCCAGCTGTGACGACAGGGGGGGTAATCAGCCCCAGCATTTT
clone size: once; V gene: TRBV19; J gene: TRBJ2-1; D gene: .; CDR3 protein: CASSLRDSYNEQFF; CDR3 DNA: TGTGCCAGTAGCCTACGGGACTCCTACAATGAGCAGTTCTTC
clone size: few; V gene: TRBV28; J gene: TRBJ1-5; D gene: .; CDR3 protein: CASSLFQALNQPQHF; CDR3 DNA: TGTGCCAGCAGTTTGTTTCAGGCCCTGAATCAGCCCCAGCATTTT
clone size: .; V gene: TRBV5-5; J gene: TRBJ1-3; D gene: .; CDR3 protein: CASSARPEKRSGNTIYF; CDR3 DNA: TGTGCCAGCAGCGCTCGACCCGAGAAGCGCTCTGGAAACACCATATATTTT
clone size: .; V gene: TRBV19; J gene: TRBJ2-5; D gene: .; CDR3 protein: CASTGRQDQQAQYF; CDR3 DNA: TGTGCCAGTACCGGTCGACAGGACCAACAAGCCCAGTACTTC
clone size: few; V gene: TRBV5-5; J gene: TRBJ1-5; D gene: TRBD1; CDR3 protein: CASSTDPWTGQHF; CDR3 DNA: TGTGCCAGCAGCACGGACCCATGGACAGGGCAGCATTTT
clone size: .; V gene: TRBV6-5; J gene: TRBJ1-1; D gene: .; CDR3 protein: CASRGGVGSEAFF; CDR3 DNA: TGTGCCAGCAGGGGGGGAGTTGGGTCTGAAGCTTTCTTT
clone size: once; V gene: TRBV11-2; J gene: TRBJ1-1; D gene: .; CDR3 protein: CASSFDRRMNTEAFF; CDR3 DNA: TGTGCCAGCAGCTTCGACAGGCGCATGAACACTGAAGCTTTCTTT
clone size: .; V gene: TRBV2; J gene: TRBJ2-7; D gene: .; CDR3 protein: CASSGMAGRYEQYF; CDR3 DNA: TGTGCCAGCAGCGGGATGGCGGGTCGCTACGAGCAGTACTTC
clone size: .; V gene: TRBV28; J gene: TRBJ1-5; D gene: .; CDR3 protein: CASDERGQPQHF; CDR3 DNA: TGTGCCAGTGATGAACGCGGTCAGCCCCAGCATTTT
clone size: .; V gene: TRBV2; J gene: TRBJ2-3; D gene: TRBD1; CDR3 protein: CASSRQGAPQDTQYF; CDR3 DNA: TGTGCCAGCAGTCGGCAGGGGGCTCCACAGGATACGCAGTATTTT
clone size: .; V gene: TRBV28; J gene: TRBJ2-7; D gene: .; CDR3 protein: CASSLGGYEQYF; CDR3 DNA: TGTGCCAGCAGTTTAGGCGGCTACGAGCAGTACTTC
clone size: once; V gene: TRBV27; J gene: TRBJ2-7; D gene: .; CDR3 protein: CASSLRRLGEQYF; CDR3 DNA: TGTGCCAGCAGTCTACGCCGCCTCGGCGAGCAGTACTTC
clone size: .; V gene: TRBV5-1; J gene: TRBJ2-1; D gene: .; CDR3 protein: CASSLAPPGKNEQFF; CDR3 DNA: TGCGCCAGCAGCTTGGCCCCCCCGGGGAAGAATGAGCAGTTCTTC
clone size: once; V gene: TRBV28; J gene: TRBJ1-5; D gene: .; CDR3 protein: CASSQGQGLVQPQHF; CDR3 DNA: TGTGCCAGCAGTCAAGGGCAGGGGCTTGTTCAGCCCCAGCATTTT
clone size: .; V gene: TRBV5-4; J gene: TRBJ2-3; D gene: .; CDR3 protein: CASSFLGEGTDTQYF; CDR3 DNA: TGTGCCAGCAGCTTTTTGGGAGAAGGCACAGATACGCAGTATTTT
clone size: .; V gene: TRBV5-1; J gene: TRBJ2-2; D gene: TRBD2; CDR3 protein: CASSSTGTSGTGELFF; CDR3 DNA: TGCGCCAGCAGTTCAACCGGGACTAGCGGGACCGGGGAGCTGTTTTTT
clone size: once; V gene: TRBV2; J gene: TRBJ1-1; D gene: .; CDR3 protein: CASSVQGRNTEAFF; CDR3 DNA: TGTGCCAGCAGTGTCCAGGGGCGGAACACTGAAGCTTTCTTT